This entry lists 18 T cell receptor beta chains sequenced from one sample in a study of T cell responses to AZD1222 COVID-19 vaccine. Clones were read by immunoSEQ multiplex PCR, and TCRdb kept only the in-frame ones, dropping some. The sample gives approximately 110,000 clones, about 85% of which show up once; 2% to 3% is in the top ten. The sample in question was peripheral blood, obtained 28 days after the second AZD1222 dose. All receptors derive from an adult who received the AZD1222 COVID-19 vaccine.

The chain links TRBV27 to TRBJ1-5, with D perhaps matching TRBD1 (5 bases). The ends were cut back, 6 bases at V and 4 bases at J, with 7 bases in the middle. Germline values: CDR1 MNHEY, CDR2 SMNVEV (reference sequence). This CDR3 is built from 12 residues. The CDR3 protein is CASRTVNQPQHF. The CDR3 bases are TGTGCCAGCAGGACAGTAAATCAGCCCCAGCATTTT.

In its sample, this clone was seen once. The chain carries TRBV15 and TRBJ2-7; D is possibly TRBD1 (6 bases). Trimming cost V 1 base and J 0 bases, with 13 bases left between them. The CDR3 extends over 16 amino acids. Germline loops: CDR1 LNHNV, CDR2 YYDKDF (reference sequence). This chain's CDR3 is CATSRGHRDSSYEQYF. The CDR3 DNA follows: TGTGCCACCAGCAGAGGACACAGGGATAGCTCCTACGAGCAGTACTTC.

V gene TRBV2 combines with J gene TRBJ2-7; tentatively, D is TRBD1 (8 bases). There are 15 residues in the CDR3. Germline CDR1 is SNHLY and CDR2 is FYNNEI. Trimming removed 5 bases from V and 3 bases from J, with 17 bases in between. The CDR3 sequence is CASSKDREGFYEQYF. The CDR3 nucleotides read TGTGCCAGCAGTAAGGACAGGGAGGGGTTCTACGAGCAGTACTTC.

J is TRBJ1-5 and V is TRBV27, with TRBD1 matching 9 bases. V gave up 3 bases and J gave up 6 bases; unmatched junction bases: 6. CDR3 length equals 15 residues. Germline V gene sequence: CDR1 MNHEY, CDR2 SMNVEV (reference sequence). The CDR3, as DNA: TGTGCCAGCAGTTTTGGGACAGGGTTCGGTCAGCCCCAGCATTTT. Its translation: CASSFGTGFGQPQHF.

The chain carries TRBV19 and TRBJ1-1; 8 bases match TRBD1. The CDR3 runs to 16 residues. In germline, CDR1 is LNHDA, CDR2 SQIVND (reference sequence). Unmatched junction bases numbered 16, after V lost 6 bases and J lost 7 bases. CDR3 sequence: CASSDRGQGWTNEAFF. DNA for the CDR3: TGTGCCAGTAGCGACCGAGGACAGGGATGGACGAATGAAGCTTTCTTT.

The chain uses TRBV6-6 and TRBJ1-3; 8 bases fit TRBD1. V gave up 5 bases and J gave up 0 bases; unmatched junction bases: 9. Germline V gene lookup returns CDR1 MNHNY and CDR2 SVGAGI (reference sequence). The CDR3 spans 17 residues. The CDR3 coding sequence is TGTGCCAGCAGTCGGGGGGGACAGGCGAGCTCTGGAAACACCATATATTTT. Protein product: CASSRGGQASSGNTIYF.

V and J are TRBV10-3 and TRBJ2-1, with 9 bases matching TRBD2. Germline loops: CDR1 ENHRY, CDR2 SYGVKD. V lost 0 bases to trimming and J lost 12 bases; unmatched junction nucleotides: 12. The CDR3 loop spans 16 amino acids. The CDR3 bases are TGTGCCATCAGTGAGTCGTCTAGCGGGAATAATGAAGTGCAGTTCTTC. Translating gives CAISESSSGNNEVQFF.

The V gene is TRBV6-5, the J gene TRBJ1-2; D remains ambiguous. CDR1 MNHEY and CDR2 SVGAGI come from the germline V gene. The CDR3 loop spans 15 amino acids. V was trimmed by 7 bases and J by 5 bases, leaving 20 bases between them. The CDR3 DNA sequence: TGTGCCAGCAAGAAAAATGGCTATGCAGAGTATGGCTACACCTTC. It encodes CASKKNGYAEYGYTF.

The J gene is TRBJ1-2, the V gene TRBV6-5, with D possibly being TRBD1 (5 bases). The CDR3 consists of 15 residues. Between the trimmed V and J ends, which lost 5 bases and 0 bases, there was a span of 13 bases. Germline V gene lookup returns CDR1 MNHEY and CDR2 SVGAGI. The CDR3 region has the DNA TGTGCCAGCAGTCCTCAGGGATCGGCTAACTATGGCTACACCTTC. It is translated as CASSPQGSANYGYTF.

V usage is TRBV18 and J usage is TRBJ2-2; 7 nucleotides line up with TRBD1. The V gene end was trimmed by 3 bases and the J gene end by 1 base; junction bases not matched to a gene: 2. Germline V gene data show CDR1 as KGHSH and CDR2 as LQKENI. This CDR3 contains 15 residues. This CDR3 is CASSPQGVNTGELFF. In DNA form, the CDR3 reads TGTGCCAGCTCACCGCAGGGGGTGAACACCGGGGAGCTGTTTTTT.

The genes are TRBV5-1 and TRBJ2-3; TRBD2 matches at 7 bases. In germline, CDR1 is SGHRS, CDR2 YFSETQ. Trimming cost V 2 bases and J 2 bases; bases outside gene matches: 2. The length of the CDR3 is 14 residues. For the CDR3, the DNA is TGCGCCAGCAGCTTTGGGACTATCACAGATACGCAGTATTTT. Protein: CASSFGTITDTQYF.

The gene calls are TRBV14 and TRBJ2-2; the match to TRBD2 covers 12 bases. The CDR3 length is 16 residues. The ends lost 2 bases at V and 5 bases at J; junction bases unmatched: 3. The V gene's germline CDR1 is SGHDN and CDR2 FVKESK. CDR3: CASSQRLAGVTGELFF. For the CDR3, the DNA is TGTGCCAGCAGCCAAAGACTAGCGGGAGTTACCGGGGAGCTGTTTTTT.

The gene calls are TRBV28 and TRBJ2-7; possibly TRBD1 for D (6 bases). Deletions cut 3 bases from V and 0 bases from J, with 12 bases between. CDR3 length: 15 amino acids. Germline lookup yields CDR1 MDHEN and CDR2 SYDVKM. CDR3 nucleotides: TGTGCCAGCAGTTTTCCCCGGGACACCTCCTACGAGCAGTACTTC. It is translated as CASSFPRDTSYEQYF.

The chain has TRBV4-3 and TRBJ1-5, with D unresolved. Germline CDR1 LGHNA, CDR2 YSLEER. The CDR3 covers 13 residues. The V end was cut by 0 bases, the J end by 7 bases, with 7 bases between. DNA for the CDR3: TGCGCCAGCAGCCAAGAGTTTGGGCAGCCCCAGCATTTT. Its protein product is CASSQEFGQPQHF.

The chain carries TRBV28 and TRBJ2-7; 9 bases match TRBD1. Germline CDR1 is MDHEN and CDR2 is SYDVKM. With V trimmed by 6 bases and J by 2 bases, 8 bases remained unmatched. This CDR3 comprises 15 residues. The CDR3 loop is CASSQPGQGPYEQYF. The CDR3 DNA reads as TGTGCCAGCAGCCAACCGGGACAGGGTCCCTACGAGCAGTACTTC.

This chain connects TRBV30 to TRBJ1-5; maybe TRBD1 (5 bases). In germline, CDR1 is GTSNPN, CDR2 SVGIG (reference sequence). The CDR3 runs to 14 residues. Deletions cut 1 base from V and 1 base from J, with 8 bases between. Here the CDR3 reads CAWSDRLSNQPQHF. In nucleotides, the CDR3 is TGTGCCTGGAGTGACAGGTTGAGCAATCAGCCCCAGCATTTT. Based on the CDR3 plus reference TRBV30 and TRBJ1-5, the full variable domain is SQTIHQWPATLVQPVGSPLSLECTVEGTSNPNLYWYRQAAGRGLQLLFYSVGIGQISSEVPQNLSASRPQDRQFILSSKKLLLSDSGFYLCAWSDRLSNQPQHFGDGTRLSIL.

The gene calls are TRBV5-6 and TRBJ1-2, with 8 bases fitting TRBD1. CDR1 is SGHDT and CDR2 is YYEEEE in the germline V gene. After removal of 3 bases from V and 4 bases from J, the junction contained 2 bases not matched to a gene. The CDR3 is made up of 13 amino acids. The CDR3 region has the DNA TGTGCCAGCAGCTCGACAGGGGCCTATGGCTACACCTTC. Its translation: CASSSTGAYGYTF.

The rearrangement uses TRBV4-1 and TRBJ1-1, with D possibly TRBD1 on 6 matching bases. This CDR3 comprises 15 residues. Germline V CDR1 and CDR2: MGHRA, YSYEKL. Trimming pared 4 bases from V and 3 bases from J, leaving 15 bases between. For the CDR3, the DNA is TGCGCCAGCAGCCCGAAGGCGCGGGGGCACACTGAAGCTTTCTTT. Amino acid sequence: CASSPKARGHTEAFF.